The 11 T cell receptor beta chains below come from one sample, sequenced in a study of blood T cell repertoires in COVID-19. The protocol was immunoSEQ multiplex PCR, while the TCRdb copy is restricted to in-frame clones and leaves out a portion. The sample carries approximately 200,000 clones, approximately 81% recorded once. Sequencing used peripheral blood. Receptors were obtained from a woman aged 80 or over with acute or convalescent COVID-19.

This clone was counted a few times. The chain joins TRBV20-1 to TRBJ2-5; 8 bases align to TRBD2. Germline CDR1 reads DFQATT; CDR2 reads SNEGSKA (reference sequence). The CDR3 covers 16 residues. Trimming removed 3 bases from V and 2 bases from J; junction bases left unmatched: 11. The CDR3 protein is CSASPLGGGQQETQYF. CDR3 nucleotide sequence: TGCAGTGCTAGTCCCCTGGGCGGGGGGCAACAAGAGACCCAGTACTTC.

This clone was seen a single time. This chain uses TRBV19 with TRBJ2-7, with 7 nucleotides matching TRBD1. Looked up from germline, CDR1 is LNHDA and CDR2 is SQIVND (reference sequence). V gave up 10 bases and J gave up 7 bases; unmatched junction bases: 7. The CDR3 contains 11 residues. CDR3 DNA sequence: TGTGCCACGACGACAGGGCCGGAGCAGTACTTC. It codes for CATTTGPEQYF.

The V and J genes are TRBV28 and TRBJ1-6; 7 bases fit TRBD1. The CDR3 consists of 16 residues. J was trimmed by 12 bases and V by 6 bases; bases with no gene match: 17. Germline V gene sequence: CDR1 MDHEN, CDR2 SYDVKM. The CDR3 loop is CASSIRTGTAFLPLHF. The CDR3 DNA is TGTGCCAGCAGCATTCGAACCGGGACAGCGTTCTTACCCCTCCACTTT.

The chain carries TRBV5-1 and TRBJ2-5; D may be TRBD1 (6 bases). Trimming shortened V by 3 bases and J by 3 bases, and 18 bases separated the two germline ends. Germline-derived CDR1 and CDR2 are SGHRS and YFSETQ. There are 16 residues in the CDR3. The CDR3 region has the DNA TGCGCCAGCAGCTCCTCGGCGGCAGGGGCGGAAGAGACCCAGTACTTC. As protein: CASSSSAAGAEETQYF. The whole variable domain, filled in from reference TRBV5-1 and TRBJ2-5, reads KAGVTQTPRYLIKTRGQQVTLSCSPISGHRSVSWYQQTPGQGLQFLFEYFSETQRNKGNFPGRFSGRQFSNSRSEMNVSTLELGDSALYLCASSSSAAGAEETQYFGPGTRLLVL.

The rearrangement links TRBV27 to TRBJ1-2; possible D gene TRBD1, 5 bases. From germline, CDR1 is MNHEY and CDR2 SMNVEV (reference sequence). Trimming removed 2 bases from V and 1 base from J, with 14 bases in between. CDR3 length equals 16 residues. The CDR3 sequence: CASSLIGHSNNYGYTF. DNA of the CDR3: TGTGCCAGCAGTTTAATTGGACACTCGAATAACTATGGCTACACCTTC.

In this sample, this clone turned up a few times. The V and J genes are TRBV9 and TRBJ1-2, with a weak D call TRBD1 (5 bases). Between the trimmed V and J ends, which lost 1 base and 0 bases, there was a span of 10 bases. Germline CDR1 SGDLS, CDR2 YYNGEE. The CDR3 runs to 15 residues. The CDR3 sequence: CASSVQGFTNYGYTF. Here the CDR3 DNA reads TGTGCCAGCAGCGTACAGGGTTTTACTAACTATGGCTACACCTTC.

The chain joins TRBV30 to TRBJ2-2; a possible D gene is TRBD2 (7 bases). Trimming removed 2 bases from V and 4 bases from J, with 11 bases in between. Germline lookup yields CDR1 GTSNPN and CDR2 SVGIG (reference sequence). The CDR3 runs to 14 residues. CDR3 protein: CAWSTGRVTGELFF. CDR3 in DNA: TGTGCCTGGAGTACAGGGAGGGTCACCGGGGAGCTGTTTTTT.

The chain joins TRBV6-2 or TRBV6-3 to TRBJ1-5; D is ambiguous. V dropped 0 bases and J dropped 3 bases, with 18 bases sitting between them. The CDR3 has 18 amino acids. Germline assignment: CDR1 MNHEY and CDR2 SVGEGT. CDR3 in amino acids: CASSYSPGRANLNQPQHF. CDR3 sequence (DNA): TGTGCCAGCAGTTACTCCCCCGGGAGGGCCAACCTCAATCAGCCCCAGCATTTT.

The rearrangement links TRBV3-1 (or the pseudogene TRBV3-2) to TRBJ2-7, with TRBD2 matching over 13 bases. Germline CDR1 reads LGHDT; CDR2 reads YNNKEL (reference sequence). The CDR3 is 17 residues long. The junction had 12 bases not matched to a gene; V was cut back by 6 bases and J by 4 bases. The CDR3 region has the DNA TGTGCCAGCAGTATCAGAGGACTAGCGGGGGCCGAATACGAGCAGTACTTC. Translation gives CASSIRGLAGAEYEQYF.

This chain connects TRBV6-2 or TRBV6-3 to TRBJ1-5; the D gene is possibly TRBD1 (5 bases). Germline CDR1 reads MNHEY; CDR2 reads SVGEGT. Deletions cut 1 base from V and 3 bases from J, with 13 bases between. CDR3 length equals 16 residues. CDR3 DNA sequence: TGTGCCAGCAGTTACTACCCGCAGGGTCTCAATCAGCCCCAGCATTTT. Its protein is CASSYYPQGLNQPQHF.

This clone was detected only a few times. V gene TRBV27 combines with J gene TRBJ1-1; D call uncertain. The CDR3 has 16 amino acids. V lost 0 bases and J lost 5, with 16 bases in between. Germline assignment: CDR1 MNHEY and CDR2 SMNVEV (reference sequence). CDR3 coding DNA: TGTGCCAGCAGTTTATCCTTTGGGGTGGCGGGGACTGAAGCTTTCTTT. Translated: CASSLSFGVAGTEAFF.